This TCR beta chain derives from a study of prognosis after radiotherapy for stage I lung cancer. Researchers used two-round multiplex PCR to amplify TCR beta CDR3 starting from genomic DNA. Individual primers that were specific to each TRBV and TRBJ gene served in first-round PCR. One entry per CDR3 protein, called by TCRdb with MiXCR from the multiplex PCR reads. The sample lists about 59,000 distinct CDR3 sequences, around 27% seen once, with around 6.9% in the top ten. The sequence derives from a donor over 45 with non-small cell lung cancer. The material was PBMCs, obtained before or after stereotactic body radiation therapy (not recorded which).

The CDR3 DNA follows: TGTGCCAGCAGCTTGGTCCGACAGGGCGGCACCGGGGAGCTGTTTTTT. It encodes CASSLVRQGGTGELFF. The chain has TRBV5-4 and TRBJ2-2; 7 positions agree with TRBD1. V lost 0 bases to trimming and J lost 4 bases; unmatched junction nucleotides: 6. Germline CDR1 is SGHNT and CDR2 is YYREEE (reference sequence). CDR3 length: 16 residues.